This T cell receptor (beta chain) was sequenced during a study of T cells in Graves' hyperthyroidism and ophthalmopathy. This clonotype was observed a handful of times. Diagnosis rested on symptoms, serum thyroxine and TRAb, thyroid ultrasound, and orbital computed tomography. Germline V gene sequence: CDR1 WSHSY, CDR2 SAAADI. The CDR3 sequence is 13 residues long. With 5 bases removed from V and 2 bases from J, the gap between germline ends came to 9 bases. Amplification targeted TCR beta CDR3 regions from RNA transcripts. The primer set for the first-round RT-PCR of the TCR CDR3 was HTBI. TCRdb processed the multiplex PCR reads anew with MiXCR; each CDR3 protein has one entry. The profile shows 300,000 to 400,000 distinct CDR3 sequences, roughly a fifth of them singletons.

The TCR was taken from a woman in her 50s with Graves' hyperthyroidism. Material for sequencing was blood. The gene calls are TRBV10-2 and TRBJ1-1; no firm D call. CDR3 amino acids: CASSTPQNTEAFF. In DNA, the CDR3 is TGCGCCAGCAGTACGCCCCAAAACACTGAAGCTTTCTTT.